This TCR beta chain was identified in a study of CD8+CD57+ T cells in acquired aplastic anemia (dated by TCRdb to the late 2010s). Background on the whole study: Extracted DNA from sorted CD4+ and CD8+ cells averaged about 3 ug, ranging from roughly 0.2 to 30 ug. CD8+CD57+ expansion was defined as frequency above the mean frequency observed in healthy subjects.

Flow cytometry had shown CD8+CD57+ cell expansion in the patients selected for sequencing. All patients had severe acquired aplastic anemia diagnosed by International Study of Aplastic Anemia and Agranulocytosis and Camitta criteria. At the time blood was sampled, none of the patients had received any therapy. In the study, sorted CD4+ and CD8+ blood T cells from patients with severe aplastic anemia and from healthy subjects underwent deep sequencing of TCR repertoires. Patients were enrolled under clinicaltrials.gov protocols 00001620, 01623167, 00001397, 00071045, 00081523 and 00961064 in the USA. Ficoll-Paque density gradient centrifugation was used to isolate peripheral blood mononuclear cells. Before DNA extraction, CD4+ and CD8+ T cells were sorted by FACS or by magnetic beads. Genomic DNA was used as template for profiling of TCR beta VDJ combinations and CDR3 sequences. TCR repertoire sequencing was run on an Illumina HiSeq 2000. The paper's data handling went like this. Repertoires were assessed using TRBV/TRBJ rearrangement plots, CDR3 size and DJ length profiles, and Simpson's diversity index. The immunodominant clone was defined as the most abundant DNA sequence in deep sequencing data. CDR3 amino acid sequences were screened for sharing across subjects and compared with published repertoires and the VDJdb database. The public reads were run again by TCRdb, first through fastp at Q25 and then through MiXCR, and only productive beta chains were kept. When rows share a CDR3 protein, they turn into one entry using the most common DNA and genes. The V and J calls were determined by TCRdb, not by the authors. The sample table lists about 170,000 distinct CDR3 sequences, around 48% of them with a count of one. Over 0.95% of the sample is held by the ten biggest clonotypes.

Worth noting for this clonotype: No antigen is known for it. Per-base quality was not reported, and no clone a single base away is much larger than it.

The investigation overall reported the following: No significant difference in CD8+ Simpson's diversity was found between patients and healthy controls (P=0.060). Around 30 CD8+ CDR3 sequences were shared between patients and controls but appeared highly expressed in patients and within their immunodominant clones.

The CDR3 numbers 17 residues from cysteine through phenylalanine. Of the read, only the CDR3 DNA is kept; its 51 bases are in frame from base 1. V is trimmed back by 3 bases and J by 15 bases, and the junction contains 20 bases that no gene match accounts for. In the germline V gene (reference sequence), CDR1 corresponds to SGHNT and CDR2 to YYREEE. The sequencing sample was made of sorted CD4+, CD8+, or CD8+CD57+ T cells (not recorded which) from PBMCs. The rearrangement combines TRBV5-4 with TRBJ2-1, with 11 central nucleotides matching TRBD2. This TCR was recovered from a human donor with aplastic anemia. The sequence in DNA is TGTGCCAGCAGCTGGGGACTAGCGGAAACATCGTTACAAGGGTCGTTCTTC. It specifies CASSWGLAETSLQGSFF.